This is a list of T cell receptor beta chains from one sample in a study of early T cells in non-severe SARS-CoV-2 infection. TCRdb analysed the 5' RACE reads with MiXCR anew, one entry per CDR3 protein. The profile shows about 64,000 distinct CDR3 sequences, 20% of them singletons. The source was whole blood, collected at baseline. The source is an adult who was a healthcare worker with PCR-confirmed SARS-CoV-2 infection or an uninfected control (not recorded which). Each CDR3 is given without its conserved first and last residue.

v_gene	len	j_gene	CDR3aa
TRBV5-6	13	TRBJ1-1	ASSESVRGRTEAF
TRBV12-3/TRBV12-4	12	TRBJ1-2	ASSTGTGWYGYT
TRBV4-2	11	TRBJ1-2	ASSQEAQRGYT
TRBV3-1	9	TRBJ1-1	ASSQGERAF
TRBV20-1	10	TRBJ2-2	SATRDTGELF
TRBV20-1	11	TRBJ2-5	SATQGIQETQY
TRBV4-1	12	TRBJ1-5	ASSQDGGERPQH
TRBV12-5	13	TRBJ2-1	ASGWAGKIRNEQF
TRBV14	14	TRBJ2-7	ASSQSGVYRDYEQY
TRBV27	10	TRBJ2-7	ASSRAGREQY
TRBV4-1	15	TRBJ1-6	ASSQEPRLSYNSPLH
TRBV11-3	11	TRBJ2-1	ASSSRGGYEQF
TRBV3-1	10	TRBJ1-3	ASSLPGNTIY
TRBV27	13	TRBJ2-2	ASKLTSPGTGELF
TRBV15	11	TRBJ2-6	ATSVVGANVLT
TRBV7-9	13	TRBJ2-1	ASSLSSGGPNEQF
TRBV7-2	15	TRBJ2-3	ASKRLAGGPGTDTQY
TRBV7-9	14	TRBJ1-1	ASSFPLKIGDTEAF
TRBV3-1	11	TRBJ2-5	ASSSQGQETQY
TRBV29-1	14	TRBJ2-5	SVELVSGTFQETQY
TRBV14	13	TRBJ2-1	ASSQDPFLTGEQF
TRBV29-1	10	TRBJ2-5	SVDGGKETQY
TRBV12-3/TRBV12-4	13	TRBJ2-1	ASRLRGGAEGEQF
TRBV7-9	15	TRBJ2-5	ASSSALAGGTMETQY
TRBV4-1	12	TRBJ1-3	ASRDRDSGNTIY
TRBV12-3/TRBV12-4	13	TRBJ2-7	ASSSSLRGAYEQY
TRBV5-1	12	TRBJ1-1	ASCEGAPNTEAF
TRBV20-1	10	TRBJ2-2	SARANTGELF
TRBV29-1	10	TRBJ2-3	SHLVGADTQY
TRBV7-2	14	TRBJ2-6	ASSLIRLSGANVLT
TRBV3-1	13	TRBJ2-5	ASSQIRLARETQY
TRBV20-1	9	TRBJ1-1	SASEGAEAF
TRBV7-9	9	TRBJ2-3	ASSYEDTQY
TRBV12-3/TRBV12-4	10	TRBJ1-6	ASSFPGSPLH
TRBV6-5	11	TRBJ2-1	ASQRKRADEQF
TRBV25-1	11	TRBJ1-2	ASSGGTVYGYT
TRBV3-1	11	TRBJ2-2	ASSQSLTGELF
TRBV19	13	TRBJ1-5	ASSMMGGRGQPQH
TRBV7-9	12	TRBJ1-4	ASSFGTGGEKLF
TRBV3-1	11	TRBJ2-5	ASSRDFQETQY
TRBV5-1	10	TRBJ2-5	ASSLYQETQY
TRBV13	9	TRBJ2-5	ASSADETQY
TRBV27	12	TRBJ2-7	ASSALVPVYEQY
TRBV5-1	14	TRBJ2-1	ASSLSAGGAYNEQF
TRBV3-1	10	TRBJ2-1	ASSQEIGEQF
TRBV29-1	13	TRBJ2-3	SVRNSGGGTDTQY
TRBV29-1	10	TRBJ2-2	SGRRHTGELF
TRBV2	12	TRBJ2-2	ASRSFKLVGELF
TRBV7-8	11	TRBJ2-3	ASSSLSYDTQY
TRBV6-6	13	TRBJ1-6	ASSYTGTGEFTLH
TRBV12-3/TRBV12-4	12	TRBJ1-5	ASSPGPNNQPQH
TRBV20-1	13	TRBJ2-2	SARKGQGSTGELF
TRBV11-2	12	TRBJ1-2	ASSPRTGVYGYT
TRBV6-6	13	TRBJ1-4	ASSYVGAGDEKLF